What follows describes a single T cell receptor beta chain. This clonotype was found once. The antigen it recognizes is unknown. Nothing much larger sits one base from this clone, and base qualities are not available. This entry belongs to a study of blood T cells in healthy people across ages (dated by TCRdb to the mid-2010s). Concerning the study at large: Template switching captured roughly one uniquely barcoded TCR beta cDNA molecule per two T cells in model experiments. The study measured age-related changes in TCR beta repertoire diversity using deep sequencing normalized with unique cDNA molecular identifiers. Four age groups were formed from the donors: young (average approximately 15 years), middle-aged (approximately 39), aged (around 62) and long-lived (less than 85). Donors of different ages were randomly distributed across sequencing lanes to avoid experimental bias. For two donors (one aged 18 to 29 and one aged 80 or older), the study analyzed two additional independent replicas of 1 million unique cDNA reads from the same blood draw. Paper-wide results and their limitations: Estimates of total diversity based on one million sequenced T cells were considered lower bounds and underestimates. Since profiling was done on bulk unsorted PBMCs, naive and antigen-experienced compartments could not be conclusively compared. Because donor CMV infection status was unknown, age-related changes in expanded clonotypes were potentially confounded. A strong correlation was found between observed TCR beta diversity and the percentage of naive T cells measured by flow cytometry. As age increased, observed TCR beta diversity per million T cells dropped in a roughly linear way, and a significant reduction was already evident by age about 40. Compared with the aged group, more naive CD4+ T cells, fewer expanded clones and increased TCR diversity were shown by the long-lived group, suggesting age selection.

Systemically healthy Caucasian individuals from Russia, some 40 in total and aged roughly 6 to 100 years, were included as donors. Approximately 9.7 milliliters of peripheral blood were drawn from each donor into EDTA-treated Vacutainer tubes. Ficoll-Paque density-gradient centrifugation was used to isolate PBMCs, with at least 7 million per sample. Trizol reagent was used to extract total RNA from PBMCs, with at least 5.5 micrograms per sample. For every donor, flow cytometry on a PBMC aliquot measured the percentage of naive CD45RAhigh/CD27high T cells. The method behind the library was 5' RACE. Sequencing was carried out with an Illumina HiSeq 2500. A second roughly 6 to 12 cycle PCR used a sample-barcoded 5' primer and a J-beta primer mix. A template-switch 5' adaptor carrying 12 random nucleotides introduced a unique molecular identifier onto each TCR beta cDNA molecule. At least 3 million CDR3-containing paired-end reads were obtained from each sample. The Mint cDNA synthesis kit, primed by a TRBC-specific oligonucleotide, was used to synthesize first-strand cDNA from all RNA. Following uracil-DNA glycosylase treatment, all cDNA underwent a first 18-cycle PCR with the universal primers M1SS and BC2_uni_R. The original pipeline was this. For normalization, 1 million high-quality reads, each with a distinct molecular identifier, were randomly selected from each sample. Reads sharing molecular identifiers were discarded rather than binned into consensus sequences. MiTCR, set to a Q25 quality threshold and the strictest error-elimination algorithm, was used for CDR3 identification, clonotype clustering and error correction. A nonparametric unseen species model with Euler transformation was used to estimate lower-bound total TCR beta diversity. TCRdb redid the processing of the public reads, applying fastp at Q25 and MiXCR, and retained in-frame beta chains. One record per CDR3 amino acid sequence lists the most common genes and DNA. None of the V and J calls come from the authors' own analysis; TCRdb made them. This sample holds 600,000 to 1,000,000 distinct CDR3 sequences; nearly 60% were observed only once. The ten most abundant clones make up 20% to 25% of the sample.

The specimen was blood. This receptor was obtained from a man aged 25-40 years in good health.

The sequence in DNA is TGTGCCAGCAGCCCTACCCAGCTAGCGGGGGGGTACAATGAGCAGTTCTTC. Its amino acids are CASSPTQLAGGYNEQFF. The V and J segments used are TRBV11-2 and TRBJ2-1; TRBD2 matches 12 bases in the middle. After removal of 5 bases from V and 4 bases from J, the junction retains 9 bases not matched to a gene. The CDR3, from cysteine to phenylalanine, totals 17 residues. The entry retains the CDR3 DNA only, 51 bases that are in frame from base 1. CDR1 and CDR2, looked up from the germline V gene, are SGHAT and FQNNGV.